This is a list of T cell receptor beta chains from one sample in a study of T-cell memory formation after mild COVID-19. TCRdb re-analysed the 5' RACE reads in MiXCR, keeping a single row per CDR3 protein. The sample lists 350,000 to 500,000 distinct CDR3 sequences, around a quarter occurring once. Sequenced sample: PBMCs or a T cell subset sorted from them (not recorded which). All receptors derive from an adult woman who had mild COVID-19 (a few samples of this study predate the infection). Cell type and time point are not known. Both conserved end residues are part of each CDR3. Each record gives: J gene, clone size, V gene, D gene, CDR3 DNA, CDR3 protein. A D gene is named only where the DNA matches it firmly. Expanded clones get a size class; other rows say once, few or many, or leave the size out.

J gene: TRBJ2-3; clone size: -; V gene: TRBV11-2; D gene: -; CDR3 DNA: TGTGCCAGCAGCTTAGATCATCAGGTTACGCAGTATTTT; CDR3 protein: CASSLDHQVTQYF
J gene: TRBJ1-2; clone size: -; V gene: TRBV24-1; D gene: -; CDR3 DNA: TGTGCCACCAGTGATTTAGGAGATCGGGGCTACACCTTC; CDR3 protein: CATSDLGDRGYTF
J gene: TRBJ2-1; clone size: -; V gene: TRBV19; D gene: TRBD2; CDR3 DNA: TGTGCCAGTAGTACAGGACCTAGCGGGAGCTCCTACAATGAGCAGTTCTTC; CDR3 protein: CASSTGPSGSSYNEQFF
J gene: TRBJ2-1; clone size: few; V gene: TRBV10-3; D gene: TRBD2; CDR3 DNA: TGTGCCATCAGTGAGCGCACTAGCGGGCGTATTGAGCAGTTCTTC; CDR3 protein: CAISERTSGRIEQFF
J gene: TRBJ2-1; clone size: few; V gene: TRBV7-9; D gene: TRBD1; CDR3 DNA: TGTGCCAGCAGCTCGCTCGGGACAGGGTTCGATGAGCAGTTCTTC; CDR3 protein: CASSSLGTGFDEQFF
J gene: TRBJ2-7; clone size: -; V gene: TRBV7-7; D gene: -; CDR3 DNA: TGTGCCAGCAGCTTACACCTCCTCTACGAGCAGTACTTC; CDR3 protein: CASSLHLLYEQYF
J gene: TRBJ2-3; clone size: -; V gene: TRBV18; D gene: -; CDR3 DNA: TGTGCCAGCTCACCGCCCTTTGACACAGATACGCAGTATTTT; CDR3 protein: CASSPPFDTDTQYF
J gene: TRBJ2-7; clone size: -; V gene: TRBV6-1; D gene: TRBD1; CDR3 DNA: TGTGCCAGCAGGGACAGGGTACGGGAGAGAACCTACGAGCAGTACTTC; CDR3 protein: CASRDRVRERTYEQYF
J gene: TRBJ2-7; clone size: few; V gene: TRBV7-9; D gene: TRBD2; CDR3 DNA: TGTGCCAGCAGCACCGGACTAGCGGGGGTCCACGAGCAGTACTTC; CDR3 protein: CASSTGLAGVHEQYF
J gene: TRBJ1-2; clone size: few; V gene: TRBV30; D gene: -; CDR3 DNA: TGTGCCTGGAGTTCCGGGGACTCCCGTAGCTATGGCTACACCTTC; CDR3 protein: CAWSSGDSRSYGYTF
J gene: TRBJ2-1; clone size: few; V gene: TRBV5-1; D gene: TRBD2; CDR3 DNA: TGCGCCAGCAGCCCCCGGACTAGCGCCGATAATGAGCAGTTCTTC; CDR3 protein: CASSPRTSADNEQFF
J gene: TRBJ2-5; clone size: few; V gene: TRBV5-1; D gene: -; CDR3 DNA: TGCGCCAGCAGAGCCGAACGCGACTCGCGTGAATTGCCCTGGACCCAGTACTTC; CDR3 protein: CASRAERDSRELPWTQYF
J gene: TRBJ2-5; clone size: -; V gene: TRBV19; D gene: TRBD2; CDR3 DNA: TGTGCCAGTAGAAGGCGGCTAGCGGGACAAGAGACCCAGTACTTC; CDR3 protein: CASRRRLAGQETQYF
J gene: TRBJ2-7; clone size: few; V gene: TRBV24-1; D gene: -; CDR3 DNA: TGTGCCACCAGTGATCCCGACCGTGGAGGTTCCTACGAGCAGTACTTC; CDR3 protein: CATSDPDRGGSYEQYF
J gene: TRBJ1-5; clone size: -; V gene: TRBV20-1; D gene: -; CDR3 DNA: TGCAGTGCTAGAACGGAGTCAAATCAGCCCCAGCATTTT; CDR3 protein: CSARTESNQPQHF
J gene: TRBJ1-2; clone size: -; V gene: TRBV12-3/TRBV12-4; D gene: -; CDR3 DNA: TGTGCCAGCAGTTCCCGGATGGGGGGGCTGCATGGCTACACCTTC; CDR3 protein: CASSSRMGGLHGYTF
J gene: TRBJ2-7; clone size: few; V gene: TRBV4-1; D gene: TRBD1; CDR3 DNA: TGCGCCAGCAGCCAAGGGCCAGGGGGCAGGGGATACGAGCAGTACTTC; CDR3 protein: CASSQGPGGRGYEQYF
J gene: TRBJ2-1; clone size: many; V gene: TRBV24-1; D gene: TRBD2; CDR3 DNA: TGTGCCACCAGTGATTTGATGACTAGCGGGAGCCGGAATGAGCAGTTCTTC; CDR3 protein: CATSDLMTSGSRNEQFF
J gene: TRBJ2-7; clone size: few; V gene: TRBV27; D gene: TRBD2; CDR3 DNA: TGTGCCAGCAGTTTGCTGGGACTAGCGGGAGGGCGGACCTACGAGCAGTACTTC; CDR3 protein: CASSLLGLAGGRTYEQYF
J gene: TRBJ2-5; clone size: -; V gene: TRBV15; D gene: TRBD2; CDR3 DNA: TGTGCCACCAGCAGTGCCACGACTAGCGGGGGAGAGACCCAGTACTTC; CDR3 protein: CATSSATTSGGETQYF
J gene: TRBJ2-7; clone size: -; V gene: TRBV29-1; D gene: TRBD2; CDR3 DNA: TGCAGCGCTGCTGGGGGGGACGAGCAGTACTTC; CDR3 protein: CSAAGGDEQYF
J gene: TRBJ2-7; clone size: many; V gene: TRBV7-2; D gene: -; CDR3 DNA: TGTGCCAGCAGCTTAGGGAGGGTCGAGCAGTACTTC; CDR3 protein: CASSLGRVEQYF
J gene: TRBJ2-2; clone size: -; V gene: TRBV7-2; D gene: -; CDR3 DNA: TGTGACAGCAGCCGAAAAAGATTGGCAGCCTTGAGCACCGGGGAGCTGTTTTTT; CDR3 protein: CDSSRKRLAALSTGELFF
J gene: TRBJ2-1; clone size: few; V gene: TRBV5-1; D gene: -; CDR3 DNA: TGCGCCAGCAGCGACTGGGGGAGCTCCTACAATGAGCAGTTCTTC; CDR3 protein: CASSDWGSSYNEQFF
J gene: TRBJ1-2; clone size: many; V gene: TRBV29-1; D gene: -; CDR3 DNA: TGCAGCGTTGGGCAGGGAGGACATGGCTACACCTTC; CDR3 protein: CSVGQGGHGYTF
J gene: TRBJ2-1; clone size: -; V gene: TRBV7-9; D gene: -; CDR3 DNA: TGTGCCAGCAGCCAGAGGCAACAGGGTCTTGGGGGAGAGCAGTTCTTC; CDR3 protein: CASSQRQQGLGGEQFF
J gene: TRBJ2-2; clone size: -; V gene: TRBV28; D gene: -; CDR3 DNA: TGTGCCAGCAGTTTATTGTCAGTCTCGAACACCGGGGAGCTGTTTTTT; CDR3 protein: CASSLLSVSNTGELFF
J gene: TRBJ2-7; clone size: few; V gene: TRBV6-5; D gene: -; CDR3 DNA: TGTGCCAGCAGGCGGCAGGGAGGCGACGAGCAGTACTTC; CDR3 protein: CASRRQGGDEQYF
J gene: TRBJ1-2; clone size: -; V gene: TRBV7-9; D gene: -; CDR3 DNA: TGTGCCAGCAGCTTAGTGGAGCAGAGCTATGGCTACACCTTC; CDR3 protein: CASSLVEQSYGYTF
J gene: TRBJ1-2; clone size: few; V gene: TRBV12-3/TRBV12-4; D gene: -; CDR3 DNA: TGTGCCAGCAGTGAAGCCGGGACTTTAGGCTATGGCTACACCTTC; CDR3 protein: CASSEAGTLGYGYTF
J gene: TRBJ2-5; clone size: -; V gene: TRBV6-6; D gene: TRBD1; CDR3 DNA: TGTGCCAGCATTTACTCCACAGGGGGCGAGGAGACCCAGTACTTC; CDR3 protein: CASIYSTGGEETQYF
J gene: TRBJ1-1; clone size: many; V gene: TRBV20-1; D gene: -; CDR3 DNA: TGCAGTGCTCCTAGGACAAGGATGAACACTGAAGCTTTCTTT; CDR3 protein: CSAPRTRMNTEAFF
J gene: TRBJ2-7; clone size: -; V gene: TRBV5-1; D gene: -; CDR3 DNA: TGCGCCAGCAGCGGCCCCTCGCATTGGACAAACTCCTACGAGCAGTACTTC; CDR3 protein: CASSGPSHWTNSYEQYF